The 17 T cell receptor beta chains below were found in one sample sequenced in a study of beta chain features in type 1 diabetes. Study outcomes and limitations: Shortening of TCRB CDR3s, moderate but significant, appeared in all four CD4+ subsets of Type 1 diabetes patients.

The isolated RNA, all of it, was reverse transcribed, so expressed TCRB transcripts were what got sequenced. Clones were read by immunoSEQ multiplex PCR, and TCRdb kept only the in-frame ones, dropping some. This table has hundreds of thousands of clones, 13% appearing once. For these receptors, no antigen is known. Sequencing was done on a sample of naive CD4+ T cells from blood. The receptor source for this set is a man aged 18-30 years with type 1 diabetes.

This clone was recorded a few times. The chain links TRBV4-1 to TRBJ2-3; tentatively, D is TRBD1 or TRBD2 (5 bases each). CDR1 is MGHRA and CDR2 is YSYEKL in the germline V gene. This CDR3 has 15 residues. V dropped 4 bases and J dropped 2 bases, with 13 bases sitting between them. The CDR3 region has the DNA TGCGCCAGCAGCCCCGGGGACCCGTACACAGATACGCAGTATTTT. Translation: CASSPGDPYTDTQYF.

This clone showed up just a few times. V and J are TRBV6-5 and TRBJ1-1; D is uncertain. Trimming took off 6 bases at V and 1 base at J, with 9 bases between the two ends. The CDR3 totals 13 residues. Germline V gives CDR1 MNHEY, CDR2 SVGAGI. CDR3 DNA: TGTGCCAGCAGCCGCGGGCCGAACACTGAAGCTTTCTTT. It codes for CASSRGPNTEAFF.

The chain has TRBV6-6 and TRBJ2-5; D uncertain. Trimming took off 6 bases at V and 1 base at J, with 12 bases between the two ends. The CDR3 is 14 residues long. The germline V gene has CDR1 MNHNY and CDR2 SVGAGI (reference sequence). The CDR3, as DNA: TGTGCCAGCAGCACCGGAACTCTCCAAGAGACCCAGTACTTC. Protein product: CASSTGTLQETQYF.

The chain couples TRBV9 to TRBJ2-7; no firm D call. CDR1 and CDR2 (germline): SGDLS, YYNGEE. The CDR3 has 16 residues. Between the trimmed V and J ends, which lost 0 bases and 0 bases, there was a span of 13 bases. CDR3 sequence (DNA): TGTGCCAGCAGCGTAGCTACCACGGTCAGCTCCTACGAGCAGTACTTC. This codes for CASSVATTVSSYEQYF.

This chain uses TRBV10-3 with TRBJ1-2; 8 positions match TRBD1. The CDR3 is 15 amino acids. Germline V gene lookup returns CDR1 ENHRY and CDR2 SYGVKD. Trimming at V came to 0 bases and at J to 6 bases, leaving 6 bases not matched to a gene. CDR3 nucleotides: TGTGCCATCAGTGAGTCGGACAGGGAAGGACATGGCTACACCTTC. Translated, it gives CAISESDREGHGYTF.

This clone has only a few counts. The chain has TRBV20-1 and TRBJ1-2; D remains ambiguous. The CDR3 length is 11 residues. V was cut by 0 bases and J by 8 bases, with 7 bases left in between. Germline lookup yields CDR1 DFQATT and CDR2 SNEGSKA (reference sequence). For the CDR3, the DNA is TGCAGTGCTAGAGATCGGTTCGGCTACACCTTC. As protein: CSARDRFGYTF.

V is TRBV19 and J is TRBJ1-1; 9 nucleotides align to TRBD1. Germline V CDR1 and CDR2: LNHDA, SQIVND (reference sequence). The CDR3 spans 13 residues. V dropped 9 bases and J dropped 1; count of bases not matched to a gene: 3. CDR3 sequence (DNA): TGTGCCAGCGGGACAGGGTCGAACACTGAAGCTTTCTTT. Amino acid sequence: CASGTGSNTEAFF.

The chain carries TRBV29-1 and TRBJ1-2, with 9 positions matching TRBD1. This CDR3 comprises 12 residues. V shed 7 bases and J 4 bases; nucleotides not matched to a gene: 4. Germline lookup yields CDR1 SQVTM and CDR2 ANQGSEA. CDR3 sequence reads: CSGGQGTYGYTF. The CDR3 coding sequence is TGCAGCGGGGGACAGGGCACCTATGGCTACACCTTC.

This clone was counted between two and nine times. The rearrangement links TRBV7-9 to TRBJ2-1; 7 bases fit TRBD1. CDR1 SEHNR and CDR2 FQNEAQ come from the germline V gene (reference sequence). The CDR3 length is 12 residues. After removal of 5 bases from V and 5 bases from J, the junction contained 0 bases not matched to a gene. CDR3: CASSGQDNEQFF. The DNA for the CDR3 is TGTGCCAGCAGCGGACAGGACAATGAGCAGTTCTTC.

The V and J genes are TRBV10-3 and TRBJ2-1, with D possibly being TRBD2 (5 bases). This CDR3 contains 11 residues. Per the germline V gene, CDR1 is ENHRY and CDR2 is SYGVKD. The V end was cut by 8 bases, the J end by 5 bases, with 7 bases between. CDR3 region: CAIGLNNEQFF. CDR3 bases: TGTGCCATCGGACTGAACAATGAGCAGTTCTTC.

This clone occurred a few times. The chain's CDR3 is CASSADAYEQYF. DNA of the CDR3: TGCGCCAGCAGTGCAGATGCCTACGAGCAGTACTTC. V is TRBV5-1 and J is TRBJ2-7; the D is unclear. Germline CDR1 reads SGHRS; CDR2 reads YFSETQ. This CDR3 has 12 amino acids. Trimming removed 5 bases from V and 2 bases from J, with 8 bases in between.

This clone was detected only a few times. V gene TRBV5-1 combines with J gene TRBJ2-5; D is undetermined. From germline, CDR1 is SGHRS and CDR2 YFSETQ. There are 13 residues in the CDR3. V was cut by 5 bases and J by 5 bases, with 13 bases left in between. CDR3 loop: CASSSAPWETQYF. The CDR3 DNA reads TGCGCCAGCAGTTCGGCTCCTTGGGAGACCCAGTACTTC.

This clone was recorded a few times. V is TRBV5-4 and J is TRBJ2-1, with 7 bases identical to TRBD2. CDR3 length: 15 amino acids. The J segment lost 3 bases and the V segment lost 0 bases, leaving 3 bases of the junction unmatched. Germline CDR1 is SGHNT and CDR2 is YYREEE (reference sequence). The CDR3 region has the DNA TGTGCCAGCAGCTTGGGGCGGGGGAACTACAATGAGCAGTTCTTC. Translating gives CASSLGRGNYNEQFF.

J is TRBJ1-2 and V is TRBV25-1; TRBD1 might be the D (5 bases). CDR1 and CDR2 from the germline V gene are MGHDK and SYGVNS. Trimming pared 4 bases from V and 6 bases from J, leaving 9 bases between. The length of the CDR3 is 12 residues. This chain's CDR3 is CASSAGINGYTF. In nucleotides, the CDR3 is TGTGCCAGCAGTGCAGGGATCAATGGCTACACCTTC.

This clone came up a few times. The chain joins TRBV30 to TRBJ2-7; D is unclear. The CDR3 is 11 amino acids. V gave up 8 bases and J gave up 3 bases, with 11 bases separating them. Germline CDR1 GTSNPN, CDR2 SVGIG (reference sequence). The CDR3 DNA sequence: TGTGCCCGAGGCAGTTACTACGAGCAGTACTTC. Translating it yields CARGSYYEQYF.

This rearrangement joins TRBV9 to TRBJ2-2, with a tentative D call TRBD1 (5 bases). This CDR3 region has 13 residues. Germline-derived CDR1 and CDR2 are SGDLS and YYNGEE. Trimming stripped 5 bases from V and 6 bases from J, with 11 bases between. The CDR3 protein is CASSAGSPGELFF. The CDR3 DNA is TGTGCCAGCAGTGCAGGGTCTCCCGGGGAGCTGTTTTTT. Variable domain in full (rest from reference TRBV9 and TRBJ2-2): DSGVTQTPKHLITATGQRVTLRCSPRSGDLSVYWYQQSLDQGLQFLIQYYNGEERAKGNILERFSAQQFPDLHSELNLSSLELGDSALYFCASSAGSPGELFFGEGSRLTVL.

This clone was observed a few times. J is TRBJ1-5 and V is TRBV7-8; D remains ambiguous. Germline lookup yields CDR1 SGHVS and CDR2 FQNEAQ. The CDR3 is 12 residues long. Trimming cost V 1 base and J 7 bases, with 5 bases left between them. This chain's CDR3 is CASSLGVQPQHF. DNA of the CDR3: TGTGCCAGCAGCTTAGGTGTCCAGCCCCAGCATTTT. Full variable domain (missing parts from reference TRBV7-8 and TRBJ1-5): GAGVSQSPRYKVAKRGQDVALRCDPISGHVSLFWYQQALGQGPEFLTYFQNEAQLDKSGLPSDRFFAERPEGSVSTLKIQRTQQEDSAVYLCASSLGVQPQHFGDGTRLSIL.